The 21 T cell receptor beta chains presented below share a single source sample, sequenced in a study of T cell responses to AZD1222 COVID-19 vaccine (dated by TCRdb to the early 2020s). The sample's time point, from its label and the paper: baseline before first vaccination. Receptors were amplified or captured by the immunoSEQ multiplex PCR assay. TCRdb holds this immuneACCESS table with in-frame rearrangements only. Some clones are missing; in checked studies, unresolved V genes explain under half, and the rest has no known cause. A total of under 150,000 clones appear in this sample, under 95% of them only once. The ten largest account for approximately 5.3% of the sample. The sample was peripheral blood, taken on day 0 of AZD1222 vaccination. These receptors were taken from an adult in good health.

The chain links TRBV4-3 to TRBJ1-4, with D maybe TRBD1 (5 bases). The CDR3 length is 18 residues. The ends were cut back, 0 bases at V and 2 bases at J, with 16 bases in the middle. Germline CDR1 LGHNA, CDR2 YSLEER. The CDR3 bases are TGCGCCAGCAGCCAAGAATCCAAGGGAAAGGGGACTAATGAAAAACTGTTTTTT. Its translation is CASSQESKGKGTNEKLFF.

This clone showed up just once. The chain joins TRBV6-1 to TRBJ1-2, with 8 bases fitting TRBD1. Germline CDR1 is MNHNS and CDR2 is SASEGT. V lost 3 bases and J lost 2; bases outside the gene matches: 5. The CDR3 contains 15 residues. CDR3 amino acids: CASSDRQGNNYGYTF. The CDR3, as DNA: TGTGCCAGCAGTGACCGACAGGGGAACAACTATGGCTACACCTTC.

This rearrangement joins TRBV6-5 to TRBJ1-4; TRBD1 matches 8 bases. The germline V gene has CDR1 MNHEY and CDR2 SVGAGI. The length of the CDR3 is 15 residues. Trimming took 7 bases from V and 7 from J; bases not matched to a gene: 11. CDR3 nucleotides: TGTGCCAGCATTGGGACAGGTTTAAGGGGTGAAAAACTGTTTTTT. It specifies CASIGTGLRGEKLFF.

The rearrangement links TRBV11-2 to TRBJ2-5; 14 bases map to TRBD2. The CDR3 runs 16 residues. V gave up 5 bases and J gave up 2 bases; unmatched junction bases: 4. The germline CDR1 and CDR2 sequences are SGHAT and FQNNGV. The CDR3 nucleotides read TGTGCCAGCAGCCTCGGGACTAGCGGGAGACAAGAGACCCAGTACTTC. This codes for CASSLGTSGRQETQYF. Combining the CDR3 with reference TRBV11-2 and TRBJ2-5 gives the whole variable domain EAGVAQSPRYKIIEKRQSVAFWCNPISGHATLYWYQQILGQGPKLLIQFQNNGVVDDSQLPKDRFSAERLKGVDSTLKIQPAKLEDSAVYLCASSLGTSGRQETQYFGPGTRLLVL.

V is TRBV12-3 or TRBV12-4 and J is TRBJ1-1; D unresolved. The length of the CDR3 is 13 residues. The V end was cut by 3 bases, the J end by 5 bases, with 10 bases between. CDR3: CASSFRAVTEAFF. In nucleotides, the CDR3 is TGTGCCAGCAGTTTTCGGGCGGTAACTGAAGCTTTCTTT.

The chain carries TRBV12-3 or TRBV12-4 and TRBJ2-7; 8 bases line up with TRBD2. This CDR3 region has 13 residues. V trimming: 8 bases; J trimming: 3 bases; junction bases outside the gene matches: 6. The CDR3 protein is CASGLSGNYEQYF. The CDR3 region has the DNA TGTGCCAGCGGGCTTAGCGGGAACTACGAGCAGTACTTC.

V usage is TRBV6-5 and J usage is TRBJ2-5; 8 nucleotides agree with TRBD2. After removal of 6 bases from V and 4 bases from J, the junction contained 10 bases not matched to a gene. Germline V CDR1 and CDR2: MNHEY, SVGAGI. The CDR3 extends over 15 amino acids. CDR3 coding DNA: TGTGCCAGCAGCCCCGTCGGGAGGGCGGCAGAGACCCAGTACTTC. It translates to CASSPVGRAAETQYF.

The gene calls are TRBV7-9 and TRBJ2-3; weak D call: TRBD2 (6 bases). V lost 5 bases and J lost 5, with 11 bases in between. The CDR3 totals 13 residues. Germline-derived CDR1 and CDR2 are SEHNR and FQNEAQ (reference sequence). The CDR3 DNA is TGTGCCAGCAGCCATCCTAGCGAAGATACGCAGTATTTT. This translates into CASSHPSEDTQYF.

The gene calls are TRBV3-1 (or the pseudogene TRBV3-2) and TRBJ2-1, with D unclear. This CDR3 comprises 14 residues. V shed 0 bases and J shed 2 bases, with 5 bases lying between them. Per the germline V gene, CDR1 is LGHDT and CDR2 is YNNKEL (reference sequence). CDR3: CASSQEGTYNEQFF. The CDR3 DNA is TGTGCCAGCAGCCAAGAAGGGACCTACAATGAGCAGTTCTTC.

The J gene is TRBJ1-2, the V gene TRBV3-1 (or the pseudogene TRBV3-2), with D unclear. Trimming removed 1 base from V and 8 bases from J, with 8 bases in between. CDR1 is LGHDT, CDR2 YNNKEL, per germline (reference sequence). The CDR3 spans 12 residues. CDR3 in amino acids: CASSQGLWGYTF. The CDR3 DNA reads as TGTGCCAGCAGCCAAGGACTGTGGGGCTACACCTTC.

The rearrangement joins TRBV11-2 to TRBJ2-2; D may correspond to TRBD1 or TRBD2 (6 bases each). The CDR3 loop spans 16 amino acids. Germline CDR1 reads SGHAT; CDR2 reads FQNNGV. Deletions cut 3 bases from V and 3 bases from J, with 14 bases between. The CDR3 DNA is TGTGCCAGCAGCTTTGGTCGGGGGCGAGACACCGGGGAGCTGTTTTTT. Its protein is CASSFGRGRDTGELFF. The entire variable domain, with the rest obtained from reference TRBV11-2 and TRBJ2-2, is as follows: EAGVAQSPRYKIIEKRQSVAFWCNPISGHATLYWYQQILGQGPKLLIQFQNNGVVDDSQLPKDRFSAERLKGVDSTLKIQPAKLEDSAVYLCASSFGRGRDTGELFFGEGSRLTVL.

The CDR3 is CASSLSGSNEKLFF. The DNA of the CDR3 is TGTGCCAGCAGTCTCTCAGGGAGTAATGAAAAACTGTTTTTT. The chain combines TRBV28 with TRBJ1-4; perhaps TRBD1 as D (5 bases). The CDR3 spans 14 residues. V was shortened by 5 bases and J by 4 bases, with 11 bases between the two germline ends. From germline, CDR1 is MDHEN and CDR2 SYDVKM.

This clone has only one observation. This chain links TRBV27 with TRBJ1-2; 8 bases agree with TRBD1. Losses at the gene ends were 1 base for V and 7 bases for J; bases not matched to a gene: 14. Germline V gene lookup returns CDR1 MNHEY and CDR2 SMNVEV (reference sequence). The CDR3 is 17 amino acids. CDR3 sequence: CASSLLWQLFRGLGYTF. The CDR3 DNA is TGTGCCAGCAGTTTATTGTGGCAGCTCTTCAGGGGGCTTGGCTACACCTTC.

The CDR3: CASSLDRQNTEAFF. Here the CDR3 DNA reads TGTGCCAGCAGCTTAGACCGGCAGAACACTGAAGCTTTCTTT. The chain uses TRBV7-9 and TRBJ1-1; no definite D call. The germline V gene has CDR1 SEHNR and CDR2 FQNEAQ (reference sequence). The V gene lost 1 base and the J gene lost 1 base, with 7 bases spanning the gap. This CDR3 comprises 14 residues.

In this sample, this clone turned up a few times. The chain is built from TRBV29-1 and TRBJ2-1; perhaps TRBD2 as D (5 bases). CDR1 SQVTM and CDR2 ANQGSEA come from the germline V gene. The ends were cut back, 5 bases at V and 0 bases at J, with 14 bases in the middle. There are 15 residues in the CDR3. The CDR3 loop is CSVRRRASSYNEQFF. The CDR3, as DNA: TGCAGCGTTAGGCGGCGGGCGAGCTCCTACAATGAGCAGTTCTTC.

V and J are TRBV7-2 and TRBJ1-5, with a possible D match to TRBD1 (5 bases). The V end lost 1 base, the J end lost 7 bases, and 11 bases lay between the germline ends. CDR1 SGHTA and CDR2 FQGNSA come from the germline V gene. The CDR3 length is 14 residues. CDR3 DNA: TGTGCCAGCAGCTTAGGGGCAGGGATCCAGCCCCAGCATTTT. Encoded protein: CASSLGAGIQPQHF.

CDR3 loop: CASSRQGNSPLHF. Here the CDR3 DNA reads TGTGCCAGCAGTCGACAGGGCAATTCACCCCTCCACTTT. The rearrangement links TRBV6-2 or TRBV6-3 to TRBJ1-6, with 7 bases identical to TRBD1. V lost 5 bases and J lost 7; bases outside the gene matches: 2. CDR1 is MNHEY and CDR2 is SVGEGT in the germline V gene. The CDR3 length is 13 residues.

This clone was seen once. The V gene is TRBV7-2, the J gene TRBJ2-1, with 10 bases that match TRBD2. After removal of 1 base from V and 7 bases from J, the junction contained 16 bases not matched to a gene. The CDR3 has 19 amino acids. Germline CDR1 SGHTA, CDR2 FQGNSA. Here the CDR3 DNA reads TGTGCCAGCAGCTTAGTCGCGGGATTAGCGGGAGGCCTTTCTAATGAGCAGTTCTTC. It encodes CASSLVAGLAGGLSNEQFF.

The chain couples TRBV5-4 to TRBJ2-5, with unresolved D. The germline gives CDR1 SGHNT, CDR2 YYREEE (reference sequence). V was pared by 1 base and J by 2 bases, with 12 bases between. The CDR3 consists of 15 residues. Here the CDR3 reads CASSLRLSQQETQYF. Written as DNA, the CDR3 is TGTGCCAGCAGCTTGAGACTTTCTCAGCAAGAGACCCAGTACTTC.

The rearrangement joins TRBV29-1 to TRBJ1-1; D gene ambiguous. Germline V gene lookup returns CDR1 SQVTM and CDR2 ANQGSEA. V was shortened by 8 bases and J by 6 bases, with 13 bases between the two germline ends. CDR3 length equals 11 residues. The CDR3 is CSHDPRPEAFF. DNA of the CDR3: TGCAGCCACGATCCTAGACCTGAAGCTTTCTTT.

The chain has TRBV27 and TRBJ1-2; a weak D match, TRBD1 (6 bases). V shed 3 bases and J shed 4 bases, with 24 bases lying between them. Germline lookup yields CDR1 MNHEY and CDR2 SMNVEV (reference sequence). The CDR3 is made up of 18 amino acids. CDR3 amino acids: CASSFLTPGQTTAYGYTF. CDR3 coding DNA: TGTGCCAGCAGTTTCCTCACGCCGGGACAAACAACGGCCTATGGCTACACCTTC.